The 24 T cell receptor beta chains below come from one sample, sequenced in a study of blood T cell repertoires in COVID-19. Only in-frame clones appear in the TCRdb table, and some are missing; sequencing was by immunoSEQ multiplex PCR. The sample lists over 45,000 clones, approximately 82% occurring once. The sequenced sample was peripheral blood. The receptors were gathered from a woman of 80 years or more with acute or convalescent COVID-19.

This clone was seen only a few times. The chain combines TRBV6-6 with TRBJ2-7; 7 positions agree with TRBD2. Unmatched junction bases numbered 6, after V lost 5 bases and J lost 2 bases. CDR3 length equals 14 residues. Germline V gives CDR1 MNHNY, CDR2 SVGAGI (reference sequence). The DNA of the CDR3 is TGTGCCAGCAGTCATGGGACTACGACCTACGAGCAGTACTTC. Its translation: CASSHGTTTYEQYF.

The rearrangement joins TRBV15 to TRBJ2-5, with 7 bases identical to TRBD1. The CDR3 runs 15 residues. Losses at the gene ends were 5 bases for V and 3 bases for J; bases not matched to a gene: 9. CDR1 is LNHNV, CDR2 YYDKDF, per germline (reference sequence). The CDR3 DNA sequence: TGTGCCACCAGCGTATACAGGGGTTTGGAAGAGACCCAGTACTTC. Amino acid sequence: CATSVYRGLEETQYF.

The CDR3 sequence is CASSLIGTSGGVLGDTQYF. Written as DNA, the CDR3 is TGCGCCAGCAGCTTGATTGGGACTAGCGGGGGGGTGCTCGGAGATACGCAGTATTTT. The V call is TRBV5-1, the J call TRBJ2-3; TRBD2 matches 16 bases. The V gene's germline CDR1 is SGHRS and CDR2 YFSETQ. The CDR3 covers 19 residues. The trim removed 1 base at V and 5 bases at J, leaving 10 bases unmatched. Based on the CDR3 plus reference TRBV5-1 and TRBJ2-3, the full variable domain is KAGVTQTPRYLIKTRGQQVTLSCSPISGHRSVSWYQQTPGQGLQFLFEYFSETQRNKGNFPGRFSGRQFSNSRSEMNVSTLELGDSALYLCASSLIGTSGGVLGDTQYFGPGTRLTVL.

Only one count was recorded for this clone. The genes are TRBV2 and TRBJ1-2, with 7 bases lining up with TRBD1. The junction had 6 bases not matched to a gene; V was cut back by 5 bases and J by 0 bases. The germline CDR1 and CDR2 sequences are SNHLY and FYNNEI. This CDR3 contains 15 residues. For the CDR3, the DNA is TGTGCCAGCAGTCAGACACAGGGGACTAACTATGGCTACACCTTC. Translated, it gives CASSQTQGTNYGYTF.

This chain links TRBV7-9 with TRBJ2-7; 8 bases are shared with TRBD2. The CDR3 contains 18 residues. CDR1 SEHNR and CDR2 FQNEAQ come from the germline V gene (reference sequence). The trim removed 5 bases at V and 3 bases at J, leaving 18 bases unmatched. The CDR3: CASSQVGEISGTDYEQYF. In DNA, the CDR3 is TGTGCCAGCAGCCAGGTGGGCGAAATTAGCGGGACCGACTACGAGCAGTACTTC.

This clone was detected only a few times. The chain links TRBV16 to TRBJ2-5; 8 bases align to TRBD1. Trimming cost V 4 bases and J 10 bases; bases outside gene matches: 5. This CDR3 region has 12 residues. Germline loops: CDR1 KGHSY, CDR2 FQNENV. In DNA, the CDR3 is TGTGCCAGCAGCCGACAGGGGAGCAACCAGTACTTC. As protein: CASSRQGSNQYF.

The chain uses TRBV19 and TRBJ2-7; 11 bases map to TRBD1. Germline trimming cut 4 bases from V and 6 bases from J; bases unmatched to any gene: 5. The CDR3 loop spans 14 amino acids. Germline assignment: CDR1 LNHDA and CDR2 SQIVND (reference sequence). The CDR3 region has the DNA TGTGCCAGTAGTACCGGACAGGGGGCATCCGAGCAGTACTTC. Protein product: CASSTGQGASEQYF.

V is TRBV6-5 and J is TRBJ2-7; perhaps TRBD1 as D (5 bases). The CDR3 is made up of 11 amino acids. V was shortened by 7 bases and J by 6 bases, with 10 bases between the two germline ends. Per germline, CDR1 MNHEY and CDR2 SVGAGI. The CDR3 sequence is CASTQGSEQYF. In nucleotides, the CDR3 is TGTGCCAGCACTCAGGGTTCCGAGCAGTACTTC.

Here the CDR3 reads CASSNFISSYNSPLHF. The CDR3 coding sequence is TGTGCCAGCAGCAACTTCATTAGCTCCTATAATTCACCCCTCCACTTT. V is TRBV21-1 and J is TRBJ1-6. TRBV21-1 is a pseudogene segment. This CDR3 comprises 16 residues.

The chain combines TRBV7-2 with TRBJ2-3; 9 bases agree with TRBD1. The CDR3 is made up of 16 amino acids. Unmatched junction bases numbered 7, after V lost 4 bases and J lost 2 bases. Germline V gene sequence: CDR1 SGHTA, CDR2 FQGNSA. The CDR3 spells CASSSGTGIFTDTQYF. In DNA form, the CDR3 reads TGTGCCAGCAGCTCCGGGACAGGGATTTTCACAGATACGCAGTATTTT. Drawing the rest from reference TRBV7-2 and TRBJ2-3, the complete variable domain is GAGVSQSPSNKVTEKGKDVELRCDPISGHTALYWYRQSLGQGLEFLIYFQGNSAPDKSGLPSDRFSAERTGGSVSTLTIQRTQQEDSAVYLCASSSGTGIFTDTQYFGPGTRLTVL.

The rearrangement uses TRBV2 and TRBJ1-1, with TRBD1 matching over 8 bases. In germline, CDR1 is SNHLY, CDR2 FYNNEI. V dropped 7 bases and J dropped 3; count of bases not matched to a gene: 7. The CDR3 is 14 amino acids. The CDR3 coding sequence is TGTGCCAGCATTCGGGACAGGTTTTACACTGAAGCTTTCTTT. This gives the protein CASIRDRFYTEAFF.

The chain combines TRBV11-3 with TRBJ2-1; the D gene is possibly TRBD2 (6 bases). Trimming stripped 8 bases from V and 1 base from J, with 18 bases between. Germline V lookup: CDR1 SGHNT, CDR2 YENEEA. The CDR3 spans 16 residues. CDR3 sequence: CASSRGGDGSYNEQFF. In DNA form, the CDR3 reads TGTGCCAGCTCTCGAGGCGGGGACGGATCCTACAATGAGCAGTTCTTC. Using reference TRBV11-3 and TRBJ2-1 for the parts outside the CDR3, the full variable domain is EAGVVQSPRYKIIEKKQPVAFWCNPISGHNTLYWYLQNLGQGPELLIRYENEEAVDDSQLPKDRFSAERLKGVDSTLKIQPAELGDSAVYLCASSRGGDGSYNEQFFGPGTRLTVL.

The chain recombines TRBV5-4 with TRBJ2-1; 7 positions agree with TRBD2. The CDR3 has 13 amino acids. Germline V gives CDR1 SGHNT, CDR2 YYREEE (reference sequence). The V and J ends lost 0 bases and 10 bases, in that order; junction bases with no gene match: 4. The CDR3 sequence: CASSLDRAGEQFF. In DNA form, the CDR3 reads TGTGCCAGCAGCTTGGATAGAGCGGGAGAGCAGTTCTTC.

The gene calls are TRBV30 and TRBJ1-1, with a tentative D call TRBD1 (5 bases). This CDR3 contains 11 residues. V lost 2 bases and J lost 6, with 7 bases in between. Germline assignment: CDR1 GTSNPN and CDR2 SVGIG (reference sequence). The CDR3 sequence: CAWSWGAEAFF. CDR3 DNA: TGTGCCTGGAGTTGGGGGGCTGAAGCTTTCTTT.

J is TRBJ2-7 and V is TRBV3-1 (or the pseudogene TRBV3-2), with D possibly matching TRBD1 (6 bases). The CDR3 length is 14 residues. Germline V gene lookup returns CDR1 LGHDT and CDR2 YNNKEL (reference sequence). V lost 4 bases, J lost 2 bases, and 12 bases lay in between. CDR3 amino acids: CASSPLWGPYEQYF. CDR3 bases: TGTGCCAGCAGCCCCCTCTGGGGGCCCTACGAGCAGTACTTC.

The J gene is TRBJ2-7, the V gene TRBV29-1; 7 bases fit TRBD1. CDR1 and CDR2 from the germline V gene are SQVTM and ANQGSEA. The CDR3 spans 12 residues. V gave up 4 bases and J gave up 1 base; unmatched junction bases: 1. CDR3 DNA sequence: TGCAGCGTTGGCAGGGGGTCCTACGAGCAGTACTTC. Translating gives CSVGRGSYEQYF.

The chain recombines TRBV28 with TRBJ1-3; TRBD1 agrees at 7 bases. The CDR3 is 16 residues long. Unmatched junction bases numbered 7, after V lost 5 bases and J lost 0 bases. The germline gives CDR1 MDHEN, CDR2 SYDVKM. For the CDR3, the DNA is TGTGCCAGCAGTCTTCCGGGACAGAGCTCTGGAAACACCATATATTTT. It is translated as CASSLPGQSSGNTIYF.

The V call is TRBV19, the J call TRBJ2-2; 10 bases agree with TRBD1. The ends lost 3 bases at V and 7 bases at J; junction bases unmatched: 5. This CDR3 is 15 amino acids long. CDR1 is LNHDA and CDR2 is SQIVND in the germline V gene (reference sequence). The CDR3 sequence: CASSIRQGAYGELFF. The CDR3, as DNA: TGTGCCAGTAGTATCCGACAGGGGGCTTACGGGGAGCTGTTTTTT.

This chain connects TRBV11-2 to TRBJ1-6; maybe TRBD1 (5 bases). The germline CDR1 and CDR2 sequences are SGHAT and FQNNGV. The V end was cut by 6 bases, the J end by 7 bases, with 10 bases between. The CDR3 loop spans 13 amino acids. DNA of the CDR3: TGTGCCAGCAGTTCTGGACAAAATTCACCCCTCCACTTT. Translated: CASSSGQNSPLHF.

J is TRBJ1-4 and V is TRBV2, with a tentative D call TRBD1 (6 bases). Germline V gene data show CDR1 as SNHLY and CDR2 as FYNNEI. The CDR3 contains 16 residues. Trimming stripped 0 bases from V and 3 bases from J, with 11 bases between. CDR3 sequence reads: CASSEARGGPNEKLFF. The CDR3 coding sequence is TGTGCCAGCAGTGAAGCCCGGGGGGGCCCTAATGAAAAACTGTTTTTT.

The CDR3 region has the DNA TGTGCCAGCAGCCCATTGGACAGGGGGCAGGGTACGCAGTATTTT. It is translated as CASSPLDRGQGTQYF. The rearrangement uses TRBV7-2 and TRBJ2-3, with 11 bases aligning to TRBD1. Germline CDR1 is SGHTA and CDR2 is FQGNSA. The CDR3 covers 15 residues. With 5 bases clipped from V and 8 bases from J, the junction kept 9 bases outside the gene matches.

The CDR3 DNA follows: TGCGCCAGCAGCTTGTTTGAGGGCCTAAATTCACCCCTCCACTTT. Amino acid sequence: CASSLFEGLNSPLHF. This rearrangement joins TRBV5-1 to TRBJ1-6; unclear D gene. V gave up 1 base and J gave up 7 bases, with 12 bases separating them. The length of the CDR3 is 15 residues. CDR1 and CDR2 from the germline V gene are SGHRS and YFSETQ.

The CDR3 spells CASSTGSASGYTF. DNA of the CDR3: TGTGCCAGCAGCACAGGGAGCGCGAGTGGCTACACCTTC. The chain is built from TRBV6-2 or TRBV6-3 and TRBJ1-2, with TRBD1 as a possible D gene (6 bases). CDR1 MNHEY and CDR2 SVGEGT come from the germline V gene. Trimming removed 6 bases at V and 7 bases at J, with 15 bases between. The CDR3 runs 13 residues.

The chain joins TRBV28 to TRBJ1-6, with D perhaps TRBD1 (5 bases). Germline V CDR1 and CDR2: MDHEN, SYDVKM. The CDR3 consists of 15 residues. V lost 5 bases and J 2 bases, leaving 10 bases between the germline ends. The CDR3 DNA follows: TGTGCCAGCAGTATGGACACTCCCTATAATTCACCCCTCCACTTT. Translating it yields CASSMDTPYNSPLHF.